This T cell receptor beta chain was obtained from a study of shared clonotypes between healthy human individuals. General observations from the study: Unshared clonotypes carried lower generation probabilities than those common to all four donors. The sampled material consisted only of blood, and tissue repertoires are likely to differ.

The germline V gene has CDR1 SGHNT and CDR2 YYREEE (reference sequence). The CDR3 consists of 14 residues. Trimming took 4 bases from V and 4 from J, leaving 12 bases between them. Regarding this clone: As yet, its antigen is unknown.

Positively selected for CCR7, the CD45RO-negative cells used as naive CD8 cells excluded terminally differentiated effector memory CD45RA+ cells. The test was conducted at deep level. Evenly divided among several immunoSEQ plates was the genomic DNA of each subset. Clones were sequenced by immunoSEQ multiplex PCR, and TCRdb holds only the in-frame ones, with some missing. The sample contains 1.5 million to 2.5 million clones, less than 95% of which appear only once. The clonotype was recovered from a man aged 18 to 29 in good health. This chain joins TRBV5-4 and TRBJ1-3; D remains unclear. Sequenced material: naive CD8+ T cells sorted from blood. The CDR3 sequence: CASSPSGVGNTIYF. CDR3 nucleotides: TGTGCCAGCAGCCCGTCGGGAGTAGGAAACACCATATATTTT. The entire variable domain, with the rest obtained from reference TRBV5-4 and TRBJ1-3, is as follows: ETGVTQSPTHLIKTRGQQVTLRCSSQSGHNTVSWYQQALGQGPQFIFQYYREEENGRGNFPPRFSGLQFPNYSSELNVNALELDDSALYLCASSPSGVGNTIYFGEGSWLTVV.